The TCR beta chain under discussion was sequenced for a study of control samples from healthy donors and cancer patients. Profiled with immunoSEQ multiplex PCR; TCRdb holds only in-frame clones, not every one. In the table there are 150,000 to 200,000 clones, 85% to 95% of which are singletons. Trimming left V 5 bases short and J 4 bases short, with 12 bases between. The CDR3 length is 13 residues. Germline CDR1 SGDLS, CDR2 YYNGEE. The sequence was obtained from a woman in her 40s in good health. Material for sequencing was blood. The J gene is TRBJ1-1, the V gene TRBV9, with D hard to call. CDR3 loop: CASSPSVGTEAFF. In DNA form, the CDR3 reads TGTGCCAGCAGTCCCTCCGTCGGCACTGAAGCTTTCTTT.